The clone carrying this TCR beta chain appeared many times. Its target is not known. Each CDR3 protein gets one entry after TCRdb re-called the reads with MiXCR. Altogether about 300,000 distinct CDR3 sequences are present, around 9.1% being singletons, with the ten largest covering 2% to 3%. This specimen belongs to a study of T cell repertoires in cytomegalovirus infection. Study as a whole: Signatures in public TCR beta sequences pointed to both CMV infection and matching HLA type. Study results and caveats: It was HLA-C-restricted CMV-specific TCR beta clonotypes that dominated the response ex vivo. Identification of carriers of CMV plus the relevant HLA was performed using cumulative public TCR beta family frequency.

The CDR3 is 14 amino acids. The J segment lost 5 bases and the V segment lost 7 bases, leaving 10 bases of the junction unmatched. CDR1 and CDR2 (germline): MDHEN, SYDVKM. This chain connects TRBV28 to TRBJ1-2; 7 bases are a match to TRBD1. This sequence was found in a human donor in good health (CMV status not recorded). Some clones in this sample may be carry-over from other donors' samples. The sample was PBMCs. In nucleotides, the CDR3 is TGTGCCAGCAAGCTGCTCTCAGGGGGATATGGCTACACCTTC. Translating it yields CASKLLSGGYGYTF.